These 21 T cell receptor beta chains came from one sample sequenced in a study of early T cells in non-severe SARS-CoV-2 infection (dated by TCRdb to the early 2020s). Receptors were amplified or captured by 5' RACE. For sequencing, a NextSeq 500 was employed. TCRdb ran its own pipeline on the public reads, namely fastp trimming at Q25 and MiXCR clone calling, and kept in-frame beta chains. Each entry merges the rows of one CDR3 protein and shows their most common DNA and genes. The sample table lists about 120,000 distinct CDR3 sequences, over 9.5% of them with a count of one. The ten largest clones represent approximately 3.5% of the sample. The sample in question was whole blood, obtained at baseline. These receptors came from an adult who was a healthcare worker with PCR-confirmed SARS-CoV-2 infection or an uninfected control (not recorded which).

The chain recombines TRBV7-9 with TRBJ1-2; 7 bases are shared with TRBD1. Trimming removed 2 bases from V and 7 bases from J; junction bases left unmatched: 13. Germline lookup yields CDR1 SEHNR and CDR2 FQNEAQ (reference sequence). The CDR3 runs to 16 residues. This chain's CDR3 is CASSLYGDSQGGGYTF. CDR3 DNA: TGTGCCAGCAGCTTATATGGGGACAGTCAAGGTGGTGGCTACACCTTC.

The chain recombines TRBV12-3 or TRBV12-4 with TRBJ2-3, with D unclear. The length of the CDR3 is 12 residues. V lost 3 bases to trimming and J lost 4 bases, with 5 bases between them. DNA for the CDR3: TGTGCCAGCAGTTTCAATGCAGATACGCAGTATTTT. Protein sequence: CASSFNADTQYF.

This clonotype has a handful of counts. V is TRBV9 and J is TRBJ2-3; D call uncertain. This CDR3 spans 11 amino acids. CDR1 and CDR2 from the germline V gene are SGDLS and YYNGEE. V gave up 3 bases and J gave up 5 bases, with 4 bases separating them. Here the CDR3 reads CASSALDTQYF. The CDR3 DNA reads TGTGCCAGCAGCGCCTTAGATACGCAGTATTTT.

The chain links TRBV2 to TRBJ2-3; D is ambiguous. Trimming took 6 bases from V and 0 from J, leaving 19 bases between them. Germline V gives CDR1 SNHLY, CDR2 FYNNEI. This CDR3 region has 17 residues. CDR3 sequence reads: CASRAIVLAASTDTQYF. The CDR3 coding sequence is TGTGCCAGCAGGGCTATAGTTCTGGCGGCTAGCACAGATACGCAGTATTTT.

The chain recombines TRBV12-3 or TRBV12-4 with TRBJ2-7; D assignment may be TRBD1 or TRBD2 (5 bases each). Trimming removed 2 bases at V and 5 bases at J, with 13 bases between. This CDR3 has 14 residues. The CDR3, as DNA: TGTGCCAGCAGTTTACTGGGGGAGAAGAACGAGCAGTACTTC. This gives the protein CASSLLGEKNEQYF.

This chain links TRBV4-1 with TRBJ1-2; D call uncertain. The length of the CDR3 is 13 residues. Germline values: CDR1 MGHRA, CDR2 YSYEKL. V was trimmed by 2 bases and J by 6 bases, leaving 10 bases between them. In DNA, the CDR3 is TGCGCCAGCAGCCAATCAAGCTGGGATGGCTACACCTTC. It is translated as CASSQSSWDGYTF.

V gene TRBV5-1 combines with J gene TRBJ2-3; 10 nucleotides align to TRBD2. This CDR3 region has 16 residues. Germline CDR1 is SGHRS and CDR2 is YFSETQ. V lost 3 bases, J lost 0 bases, and 4 bases stayed unmatched. CDR3 amino acids: CASSSGLASSTDTQYF. The CDR3 DNA reads TGCGCCAGCAGCTCGGGACTAGCGTCTAGCACAGATACGCAGTATTTT.

There are a few counts of this clonotype. Here the CDR3 reads CASSQGQVLYEQYF. As DNA, the CDR3 is TGTGCCAGCAGCCAAGGACAGGTCCTATACGAGCAGTACTTC. The rearrangement uses TRBV28 and TRBJ2-7; TRBD1 aligns across 7 bases. Germline assignment: CDR1 MDHEN and CDR2 SYDVKM. The CDR3 has 14 residues. V lost 6 bases and J lost 4; bases outside the gene matches: 9.

The genes are TRBV19 and TRBJ2-5; tentative D call: TRBD2 (6 bases). Trimming left V 3 bases short and J 5 bases short, with 10 bases between. The CDR3 contains 13 residues. Germline CDR1 reads LNHDA; CDR2 reads SQIVND (reference sequence). CDR3 region: CASSIGSRETQYF. DNA of the CDR3: TGTGCCAGTAGTATCGGGAGCCGGGAGACCCAGTACTTC. The variable domain in full, with the rest retrieved from reference TRBV19 and TRBJ2-5, is DGGITQSPKYLFRKEGQNVTLSCEQNLNHDAMYWYRQDPGQGLRLIYYSQIVNDFQKGDIAEGYSVSREKKESFPLTVTSAQKNPTAFYLCASSIGSRETQYFGPGTRLLVL.

The chain is built from TRBV18 and TRBJ2-5; no firm D call. Trimming removed 3 bases at V and 2 bases at J, with 10 bases between. Germline CDR1 reads KGHSH; CDR2 reads LQKENI. The CDR3 is 14 amino acids. The CDR3 sequence: CASSPAGKQETQYF. The CDR3 DNA reads TGTGCCAGCTCACCCGCTGGGAAACAAGAGACCCAGTACTTC.

The rearrangement joins TRBV7-6 to TRBJ2-7; TRBD1 agrees at 8 bases. Per germline, CDR1 SGHVS and CDR2 FNYEAQ. The V and J ends lost 5 bases and 3 bases, in that order; junction bases with no gene match: 6. The CDR3 consists of 14 residues. DNA for the CDR3: TGTGCCAGCAGCACCCCCGGGACAGGCTACGAGCAGTACTTC. It encodes CASSTPGTGYEQYF. Together with reference TRBV7-6 and TRBJ2-7, the CDR3 gives the full variable domain: GAGVSQSPRYKVTKRGQDVALRCDPISGHVSLYWYRQALGQGPEFLTYFNYEAQQDKSGLPNDRFSAERPEGSISTLTIQRTEQRDSAMYRCASSTPGTGYEQYFGPGTRLTVT.

The chain is built from TRBV30 and TRBJ1-1; TRBD1 agrees at 9 bases. The V gene end was trimmed by 0 bases and the J gene end by 1 base; junction bases not matched to a gene: 6. CDR3 length equals 16 residues. In germline, CDR1 is GTSNPN, CDR2 SVGIG (reference sequence). The chain's CDR3 is CAWSVEDRGPNTEAFF. The CDR3 DNA reads TGTGCCTGGAGTGTAGAGGACAGGGGCCCGAACACTGAAGCTTTCTTT.

This clonotype has at least ten counts. This sequence joins TRBV28 and TRBJ1-1; D ambiguous. V was shortened by 6 bases and J by 8 bases, with 13 bases between the two germline ends. CDR3 length: 12 amino acids. Looked up from germline, CDR1 is MDHEN and CDR2 is SYDVKM. Written as DNA, the CDR3 is TGTGCCAGCAGGATGATCCCGCTCGAAGCTTTCTTT. Its translation: CASRMIPLEAFF.

At least ten counts were recorded for this clonotype. The chain has TRBV28 and TRBJ2-2; D gene uncertain. Germline loops: CDR1 MDHEN, CDR2 SYDVKM. V lost 6 bases and J 2 bases, leaving 10 bases between the germline ends. The CDR3 length is 14 residues. The CDR3 loop reads CASSSPPNTGELFF. The CDR3 coding sequence is TGTGCCAGCAGCTCGCCCCCCAACACCGGGGAGCTGTTTTTT.

This chain joins TRBV28 and TRBJ1-1, with TRBD1 identical over 7 bases. The CDR3 length is 18 residues. Germline V gene data show CDR1 as MDHEN and CDR2 as SYDVKM. Trimming took 2 bases from V and 6 from J; bases not matched to a gene: 18. As DNA, the CDR3 is TGTGCCAGCAGTTTAGCCCGCTACCTCGACAGGGCCTTTCCTGAAGCTTTCTTT. Translating it yields CASSLARYLDRAFPEAFF.

This clonotype was counted ten times or more. This sequence joins TRBV27 and TRBJ2-1; TRBD2 matches at 11 bases. V gave up 3 bases and J gave up 8 bases; unmatched junction bases: 12. The germline V gene has CDR1 MNHEY and CDR2 SMNVEV (reference sequence). The CDR3 runs to 17 residues. The CDR3 region has the DNA TGTGCCAGCAGTTTGCGCCCTAGCGGGGGGCCGAGCTATGAGCAGTTCTTC. As protein: CASSLRPSGGPSYEQFF.

This clonotype has a handful of counts. This chain links TRBV15 with TRBJ1-1, with 7 bases matching TRBD1. Looked up from germline, CDR1 is LNHNV and CDR2 is YYDKDF (reference sequence). The CDR3 has 17 residues. Trimming took 1 base from V and 4 from J; bases not matched to a gene: 12. The chain's CDR3 is CATSRGLTGRLGTEAFF. The CDR3 DNA follows: TGTGCCACCAGCAGAGGTTTGACAGGGCGGTTGGGCACTGAAGCTTTCTTT.

This clonotype appeared a few times. This rearrangement joins TRBV4-2 to TRBJ2-7; possibly TRBD2 for D (5 bases). Trimming took 7 bases from V and 3 from J, leaving 10 bases between them. The CDR3 loop spans 12 amino acids. Looked up from germline, CDR1 is LGHNA and CDR2 is YNFKEQ. The CDR3 DNA follows: TGTGCCAGCACCTCGACTAACTACGAGCAGTACTTC. It codes for CASTSTNYEQYF.

This clonotype was seen a few times. The V call is TRBV7-6, the J call TRBJ2-1, with TRBD1 matching 10 bases. The CDR3 spans 15 residues. Germline values: CDR1 SGHVS, CDR2 FNYEAQ. J was trimmed by 4 bases and V by 6 bases; bases with no gene match: 6. The CDR3 coding sequence is TGTGCCAGCAGTCTCCGGGACAGGGGTTACAATGAGCAGTTCTTC. Protein sequence: CASSLRDRGYNEQFF.

The chain couples TRBV27 to TRBJ1-5, with 7 bases matching TRBD1. CDR1 is MNHEY and CDR2 is SMNVEV in the germline V gene (reference sequence). The CDR3 runs 14 residues. With 4 bases clipped from V and 9 bases from J, the junction kept 9 bases outside the gene matches. CDR3 coding DNA: TGTGCCAGCAGTTCAATGACAGGGTTGGCGCCCCAGCATTTT. Its translation is CASSSMTGLAPQHF.

The table lists this clonotype with a few counts. V is TRBV19 and J is TRBJ2-2; D gene ambiguous. CDR3 length equals 15 residues. The V end lost 1 base, the J end lost 5 bases, and 11 bases lay between the germline ends. CDR1 is LNHDA and CDR2 is SQIVND in the germline V gene (reference sequence). In DNA, the CDR3 is TGTGCCAGTAGTATAGTAGGAGTGCGGACCGGGGAGCTGTTTTTT. It encodes CASSIVGVRTGELFF.